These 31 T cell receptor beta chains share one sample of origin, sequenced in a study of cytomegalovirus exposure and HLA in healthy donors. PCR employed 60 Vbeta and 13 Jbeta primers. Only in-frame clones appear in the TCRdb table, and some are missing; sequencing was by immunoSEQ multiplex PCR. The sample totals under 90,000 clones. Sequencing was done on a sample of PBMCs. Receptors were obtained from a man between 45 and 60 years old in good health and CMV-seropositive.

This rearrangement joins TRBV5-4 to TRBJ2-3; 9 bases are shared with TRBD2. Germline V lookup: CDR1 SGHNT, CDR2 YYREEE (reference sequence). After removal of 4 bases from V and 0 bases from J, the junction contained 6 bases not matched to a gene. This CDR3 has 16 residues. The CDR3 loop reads CASSIRTSESTDTQYF. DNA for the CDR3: TGTGCCAGCAGCATAAGGACTAGCGAGAGCACAGATACGCAGTATTTT. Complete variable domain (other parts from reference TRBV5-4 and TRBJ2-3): ETGVTQSPTHLIKTRGQQVTLRCSSQSGHNTVSWYQQALGQGPQFIFQYYREEENGRGNFPPRFSGLQFPNYSSELNVNALELDDSALYLCASSIRTSESTDTQYFGPGTRLTVL.

CDR3 bases: TGCGCCAGCAGCCTCCTACTTACAGGGGAAGGAAACACCATATATTTT. Amino acids: CASSLLLTGEGNTIYF. The chain recombines TRBV5-1 with TRBJ1-3, with 7 bases identical to TRBD1. CDR3 length: 16 residues. The germline CDR1 and CDR2 sequences are SGHRS and YFSETQ. The V and J ends lost 4 bases and 4 bases, in that order; junction bases with no gene match: 11.

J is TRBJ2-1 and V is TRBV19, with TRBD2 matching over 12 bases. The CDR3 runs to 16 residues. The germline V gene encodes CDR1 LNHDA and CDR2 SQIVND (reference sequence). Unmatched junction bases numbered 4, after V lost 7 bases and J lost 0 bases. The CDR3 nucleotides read TGTGCCAGTATCAGGACTAGCGGGGACTCCTACAATGAGCAGTTCTTC. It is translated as CASIRTSGDSYNEQFF.

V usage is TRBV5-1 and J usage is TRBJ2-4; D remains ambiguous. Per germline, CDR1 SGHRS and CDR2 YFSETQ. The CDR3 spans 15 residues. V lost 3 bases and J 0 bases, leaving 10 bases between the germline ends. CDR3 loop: CASSSGDIAKNIQYF. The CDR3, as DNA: TGCGCCAGCAGCTCCGGAGATATAGCCAAAAACATTCAGTACTTC.

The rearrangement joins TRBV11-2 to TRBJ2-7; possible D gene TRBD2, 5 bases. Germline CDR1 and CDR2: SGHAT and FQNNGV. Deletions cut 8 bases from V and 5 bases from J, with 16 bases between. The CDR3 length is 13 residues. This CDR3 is CASYDLPRDEQYF. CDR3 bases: TGTGCCAGCTATGACCTCCCGAGGGACGAGCAGTACTTC. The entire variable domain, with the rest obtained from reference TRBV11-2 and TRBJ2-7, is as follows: EAGVAQSPRYKIIEKRQSVAFWCNPISGHATLYWYQQILGQGPKLLIQFQNNGVVDDSQLPKDRFSAERLKGVDSTLKIQPAKLEDSAVYLCASYDLPRDEQYFGPGTRLTVT.

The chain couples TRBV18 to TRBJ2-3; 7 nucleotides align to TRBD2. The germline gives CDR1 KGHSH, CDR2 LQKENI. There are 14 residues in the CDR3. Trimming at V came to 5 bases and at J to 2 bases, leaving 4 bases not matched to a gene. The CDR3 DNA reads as TGTGCCAGCTCATCAGCGGGGAACACAGATACGCAGTATTTT. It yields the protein CASSSAGNTDTQYF.

This CDR3 reads CASSLSQAGGTDTQYF. CDR3 in DNA: TGTGCCAGCTCCCTATCCCAGGCGGGGGGGACAGATACGCAGTATTTT. The chain links TRBV18 to TRBJ2-3; 9 positions agree with TRBD2. The CDR3 length is 16 residues. Trimming took 6 bases from V and 3 from J; bases not matched to a gene: 10. The germline V gene encodes CDR1 KGHSH and CDR2 LQKENI.

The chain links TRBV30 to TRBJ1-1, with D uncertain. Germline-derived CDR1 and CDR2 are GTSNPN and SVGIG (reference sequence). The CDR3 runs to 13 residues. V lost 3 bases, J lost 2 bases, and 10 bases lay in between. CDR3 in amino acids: CAWRQQLNTEAFF. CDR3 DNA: TGTGCCTGGAGGCAACAGTTAAACACTGAAGCTTTCTTT.

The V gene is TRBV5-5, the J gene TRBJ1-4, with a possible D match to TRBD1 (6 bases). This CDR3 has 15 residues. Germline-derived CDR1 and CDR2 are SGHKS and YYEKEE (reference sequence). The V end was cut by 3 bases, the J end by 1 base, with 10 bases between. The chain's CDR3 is CASSSGEGTNEKLFF. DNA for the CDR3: TGTGCCAGCAGCTCAGGGGAAGGAACTAATGAAAAACTGTTTTTT.

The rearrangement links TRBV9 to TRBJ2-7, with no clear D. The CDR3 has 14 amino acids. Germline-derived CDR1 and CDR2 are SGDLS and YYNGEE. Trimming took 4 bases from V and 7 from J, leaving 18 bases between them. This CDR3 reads CASSLDRDTDEQYV. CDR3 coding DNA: TGTGCCAGCAGCCTGGATCGCGACACGGATGAGCAGTACGTC.

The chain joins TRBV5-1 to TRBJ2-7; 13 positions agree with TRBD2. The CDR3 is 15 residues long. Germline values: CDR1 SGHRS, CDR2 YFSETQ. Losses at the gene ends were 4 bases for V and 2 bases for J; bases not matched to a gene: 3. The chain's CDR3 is CASSAGTSGTYEQYF. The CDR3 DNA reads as TGCGCCAGCAGCGCCGGGACTAGCGGGACCTACGAGCAGTACTTC.

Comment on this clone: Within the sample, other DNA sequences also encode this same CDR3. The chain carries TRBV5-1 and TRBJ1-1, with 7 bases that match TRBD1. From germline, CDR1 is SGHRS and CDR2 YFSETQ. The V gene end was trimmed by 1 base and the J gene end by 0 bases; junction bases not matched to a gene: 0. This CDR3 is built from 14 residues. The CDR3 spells CASSLQGVNTEAFF. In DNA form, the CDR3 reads TGCGCCAGCAGCTTGCAGGGGGTGAACACTGAAGCTTTCTTT.

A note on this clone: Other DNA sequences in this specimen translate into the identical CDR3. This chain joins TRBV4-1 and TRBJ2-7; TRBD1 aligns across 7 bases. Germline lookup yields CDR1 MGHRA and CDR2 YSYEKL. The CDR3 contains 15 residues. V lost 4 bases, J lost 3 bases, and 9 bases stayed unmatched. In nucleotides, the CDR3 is TGCGCCAGCAGCCTCGACAGGGCATTTTACTACGAGCAGTACTTC. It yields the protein CASSLDRAFYYEQYF.

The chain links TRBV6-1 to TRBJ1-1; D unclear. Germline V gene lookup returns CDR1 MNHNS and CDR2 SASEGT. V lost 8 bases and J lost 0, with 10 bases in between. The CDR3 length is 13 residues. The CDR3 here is CASGTGVNTEAFF. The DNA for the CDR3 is TGTGCCAGCGGAACGGGAGTGAACACTGAAGCTTTCTTT.

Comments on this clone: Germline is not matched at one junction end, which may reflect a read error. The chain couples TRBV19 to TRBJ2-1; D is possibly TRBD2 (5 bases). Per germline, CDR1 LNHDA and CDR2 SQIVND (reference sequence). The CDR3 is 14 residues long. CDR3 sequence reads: CASSIAPRTPLGVF. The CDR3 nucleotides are TGTGCCAGTAGTATAGCCCCCCGGACTCCTCTTGGGGTCTTC.

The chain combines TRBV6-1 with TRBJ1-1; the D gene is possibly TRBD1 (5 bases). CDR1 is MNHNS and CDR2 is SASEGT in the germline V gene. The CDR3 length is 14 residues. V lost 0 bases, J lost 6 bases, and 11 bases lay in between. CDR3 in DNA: TGTGCCAGCAGTGAAGCCCCACAGGCCGCTGAAGCTTTCTTT. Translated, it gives CASSEAPQAAEAFF.

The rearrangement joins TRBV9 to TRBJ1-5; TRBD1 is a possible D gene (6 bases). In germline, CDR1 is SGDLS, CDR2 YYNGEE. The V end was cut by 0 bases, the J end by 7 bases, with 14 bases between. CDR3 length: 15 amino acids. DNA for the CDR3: TGTGCCAGCAGCGTAGGGGTCACAGGGAACCAGCCCCAGCATTTT. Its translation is CASSVGVTGNQPQHF.

CDR3 sequence reads: CASRYSGSSSYEQYF. CDR3 sequence (DNA): TGTGCCAGCAGATATAGCGGGAGTTCCTCCTACGAGCAGTACTTC. This chain uses TRBV27 with TRBJ2-7; 9 bases fit TRBD2. CDR3 length: 15 amino acids. Unmatched junction bases numbered 6, after V lost 6 bases and J lost 0 bases. From germline, CDR1 is MNHEY and CDR2 SMNVEV (reference sequence).

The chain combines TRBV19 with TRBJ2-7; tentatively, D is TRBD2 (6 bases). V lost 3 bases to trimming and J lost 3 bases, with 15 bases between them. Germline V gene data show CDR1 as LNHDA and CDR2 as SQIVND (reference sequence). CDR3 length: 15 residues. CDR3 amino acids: CASSIVGGSGYEQYF. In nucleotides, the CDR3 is TGTGCCAGTAGTATTGTAGGAGGGTCCGGCTACGAGCAGTACTTC.

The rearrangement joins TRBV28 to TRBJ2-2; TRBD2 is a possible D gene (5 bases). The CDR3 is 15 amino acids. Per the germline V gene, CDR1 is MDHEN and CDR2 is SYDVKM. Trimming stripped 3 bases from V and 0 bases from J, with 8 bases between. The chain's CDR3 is CASSFAGANTGELFF. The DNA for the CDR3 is TGTGCCAGCAGTTTTGCCGGGGCGAACACCGGGGAGCTGTTTTTT.

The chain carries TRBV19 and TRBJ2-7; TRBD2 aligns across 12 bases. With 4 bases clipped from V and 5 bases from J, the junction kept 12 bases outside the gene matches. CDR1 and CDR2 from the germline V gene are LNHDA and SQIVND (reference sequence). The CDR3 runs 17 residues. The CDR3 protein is CASSRLAGEGYLHEQYF. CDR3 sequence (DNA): TGTGCCAGTAGTAGACTAGCGGGAGAGGGGTATCTCCACGAGCAGTACTTC.

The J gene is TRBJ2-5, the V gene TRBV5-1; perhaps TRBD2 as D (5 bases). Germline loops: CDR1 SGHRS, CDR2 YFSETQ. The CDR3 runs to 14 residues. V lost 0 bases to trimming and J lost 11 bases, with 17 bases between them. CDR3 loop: CASSLDGVDGEQYF. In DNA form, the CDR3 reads TGCGCCAGCAGCTTGGATGGGGTCGATGGGGAGCAGTACTTC.

Here the CDR3 DNA reads TGCGCCAGCAGCCCTGACACCACCGGGGAGCTGTTTTTT. Amino acids: CASSPDTTGELFF. The chain is built from TRBV5-1 and TRBJ2-2; D is unclear. CDR1 is SGHRS and CDR2 is YFSETQ in the germline V gene. The CDR3 totals 13 residues. V was clipped by 4 bases and J by 4 bases, with 8 bases between them. The variable domain in full, with the rest retrieved from reference TRBV5-1 and TRBJ2-2, is KAGVTQTPRYLIKTRGQQVTLSCSPISGHRSVSWYQQTPGQGLQFLFEYFSETQRNKGNFPGRFSGRQFSNSRSEMNVSTLELGDSALYLCASSPDTTGELFFGEGSRLTVL.

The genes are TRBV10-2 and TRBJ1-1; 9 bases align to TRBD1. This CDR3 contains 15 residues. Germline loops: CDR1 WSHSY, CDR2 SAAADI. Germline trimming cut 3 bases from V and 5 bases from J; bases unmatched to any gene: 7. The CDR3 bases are TGCGCCAGCAGTGATTGGGACAGGGTCAATACTGAAGCTTTCTTT. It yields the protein CASSDWDRVNTEAFF.

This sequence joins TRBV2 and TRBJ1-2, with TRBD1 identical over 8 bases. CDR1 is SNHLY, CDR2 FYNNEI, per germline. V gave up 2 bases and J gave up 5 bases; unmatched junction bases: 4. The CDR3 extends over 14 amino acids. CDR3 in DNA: TGTGCCAGCAGTGAACAGGGGGCGGGATATGGCTACACCTTC. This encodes CASSEQGAGYGYTF. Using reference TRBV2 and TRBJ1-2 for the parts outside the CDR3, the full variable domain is EPEVTQTPSHQVTQMGQEVILRCVPISNHLYFYWYRQILGQKVEFLVSFYNNEISEKSEIFDDQFSVERPDGSNFTLKIRSTKLEDSAMYFCASSEQGAGYGYTFGSGTRLTVV.

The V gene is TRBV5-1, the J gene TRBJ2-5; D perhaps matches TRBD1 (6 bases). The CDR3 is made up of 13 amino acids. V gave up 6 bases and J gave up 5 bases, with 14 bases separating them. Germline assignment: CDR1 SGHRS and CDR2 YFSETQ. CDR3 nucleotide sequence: TGCGCCAGCAACGACTTCCAGGGGGAGACCCAGTACTTC. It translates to CASNDFQGETQYF.

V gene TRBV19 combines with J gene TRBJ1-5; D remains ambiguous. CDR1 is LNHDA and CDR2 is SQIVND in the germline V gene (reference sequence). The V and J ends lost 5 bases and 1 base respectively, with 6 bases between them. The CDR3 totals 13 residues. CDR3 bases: TGTGCCAGTAGTTCGGGGAGCAATCAGCCCCAGCATTTT. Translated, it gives CASSSGSNQPQHF.

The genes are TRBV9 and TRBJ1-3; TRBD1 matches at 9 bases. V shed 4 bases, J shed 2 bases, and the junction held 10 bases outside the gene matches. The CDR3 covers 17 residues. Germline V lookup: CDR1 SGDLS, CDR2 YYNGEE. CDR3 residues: CASSQTTTGGTGNTIYF. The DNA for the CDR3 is TGTGCCAGCAGCCAAACCACGACAGGGGGTACTGGAAACACCATATATTTT.

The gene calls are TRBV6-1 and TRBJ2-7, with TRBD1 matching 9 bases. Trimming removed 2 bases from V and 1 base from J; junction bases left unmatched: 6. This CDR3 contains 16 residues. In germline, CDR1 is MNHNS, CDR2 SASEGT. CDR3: CASSEWDRDRSYEQYV. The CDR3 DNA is TGTGCCAGCAGTGAATGGGACAGGGATCGTTCCTACGAGCAGTACGTC.

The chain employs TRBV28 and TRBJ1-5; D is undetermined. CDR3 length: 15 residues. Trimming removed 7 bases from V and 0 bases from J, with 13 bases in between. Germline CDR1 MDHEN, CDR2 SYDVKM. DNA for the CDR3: TGTGCCAGCACGGGAGCTGGGGATAGCAATCAGCCCCAGCATTTT. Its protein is CASTGAGDSNQPQHF.

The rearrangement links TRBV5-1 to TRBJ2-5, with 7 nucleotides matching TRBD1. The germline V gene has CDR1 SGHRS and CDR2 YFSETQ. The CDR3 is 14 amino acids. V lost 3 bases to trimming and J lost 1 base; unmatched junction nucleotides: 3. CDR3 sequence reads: CASSSGQLQETQYF. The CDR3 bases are TGCGCCAGCAGCTCGGGACAGCTCCAAGAGACCCAGTACTTC.